The 12 T cell receptor beta chains listed next were all sequenced from one sample in a study of T-cell memory formation after mild COVID-19. TCRdb used MiXCR to reprocess the 5' RACE reads, holding one entry per CDR3 protein. Of approximately 240,000 distinct CDR3 sequences in the sample, less than 20% are singletons; the top ten hold around 3.8%. The sequencing input was PBMCs or a T cell subset sorted from them (not recorded which). The receptors come from a man aged 18-30 years who had mild COVID-19 (a few samples of this study predate the infection). Cell type and time point are not known.

This clonotype has ten or more counts. The chain has TRBV7-3 and TRBJ2-1; weak D call: TRBD2 (5 bases). Germline V CDR1 and CDR2: SGHTA, FQGTGA. The length of the CDR3 is 13 residues. V shed 5 bases and J shed 9 bases, with 14 bases lying between them. The CDR3 sequence: CASSRSRDVEQFF. DNA of the CDR3: TGTGCCAGCAGCCGATCCCGGGATGTTGAGCAGTTCTTC.

The chain carries TRBV10-3 and TRBJ2-1; possibly TRBD1 for D (5 bases). Germline V gene data show CDR1 as ENHRY and CDR2 as SYGVKD. There are 16 residues in the CDR3. Trimming cost V 3 bases and J 0 bases, with 12 bases left between them. In DNA form, the CDR3 reads TGTGCCATCAGTGACTTCGGGCAGGGCTCCTACAATGAGCAGTTCTTC. This gives the protein CAISDFGQGSYNEQFF.

This clonotype was picked up a small number of times. This rearrangement joins TRBV4-3 to TRBJ2-7, with 8 nucleotides matching TRBD1. Germline CDR1 LGHNA, CDR2 YSLEER. V was pared by 4 bases and J by 3 bases, with 11 bases of the junction left unmatched. The CDR3 runs to 16 residues. The CDR3 region is CASSPEPSGTGYEQYF. CDR3 coding DNA: TGCGCCAGCAGCCCGGAGCCCTCGGGGACAGGCTACGAGCAGTACTTC.

This chain uses TRBV3-1 with TRBJ1-3; D uncertain. Trimming removed 2 bases from V and 2 bases from J, with 10 bases in between. This CDR3 has 15 residues. Germline loops: CDR1 LGHDT, CDR2 YNNKEL (reference sequence). CDR3 DNA sequence: TGTGCCAGCAGCCAATACCCCGAGCCTGGAAACACCATATATTTT. Protein sequence: CASSQYPEPGNTIYF.

This clonotype was observed many times. The rearrangement links TRBV5-1 to TRBJ1-1, with D unresolved. V dropped 1 base and J dropped 1 base, with 8 bases sitting between them. Germline-derived CDR1 and CDR2 are SGHRS and YFSETQ. The CDR3 runs to 14 residues. The chain's CDR3 is CASSLMGPNTEAFF. DNA of the CDR3: TGCGCCAGCAGCTTGATGGGTCCGAACACTGAAGCTTTCTTT.

The sample holds a few counts of this clonotype. This CDR3 is CASRPTAGIQETQYF. The CDR3 DNA sequence: TGCGCCAGCAGACCAACCGCCGGGATCCAAGAGACCCAGTACTTC. The chain is built from TRBV5-1 and TRBJ2-5, with D tentatively TRBD2 (5 bases). V gave up 5 bases and J gave up 1 base, with 15 bases separating them. The CDR3 contains 15 residues. Germline V CDR1 and CDR2: SGHRS, YFSETQ.

In its sample, this clonotype was seen a few times. The rearrangement uses TRBV4-3 and TRBJ1-5; D unresolved. The CDR3 length is 15 residues. Between the trimmed V and J ends, which lost 1 base and 5 bases, there was a span of 12 bases. Germline V gene data show CDR1 as LGHNA and CDR2 as YSLEER. CDR3 in amino acids: CASSQGFNKDQPQHF. The CDR3 bases are TGCGCCAGCAGCCAAGGCTTTAACAAAGATCAGCCCCAGCATTTT.

The chain joins TRBV12-3 or TRBV12-4 to TRBJ2-3, with TRBD2 identical over 7 bases. Germline trimming cut 5 bases from V and 5 bases from J; bases unmatched to any gene: 10. The CDR3 is 15 residues long. The CDR3 sequence is CASSRLASQGDTQYF. The CDR3 DNA follows: TGTGCCAGCAGTCGACTAGCTTCGCAGGGAGATACGCAGTATTTT.

The chain links TRBV6-6 to TRBJ1-2, with D maybe TRBD1 (5 bases). The CDR3 is 15 amino acids. Germline V CDR1 and CDR2: MNHNY, SVGAGI (reference sequence). The V and J ends lost 5 bases and 4 bases respectively, with 17 bases between them. This CDR3 reads CASSLGIGTVYGYTF. In nucleotides, the CDR3 is TGTGCCAGCAGTCTGGGGATCGGGACGGTCTATGGCTACACCTTC.

This sequence joins TRBV4-2 and TRBJ2-3, with a possible D match to TRBD2 (5 bases). The V and J ends lost 3 bases and 0 bases respectively, with 13 bases between them. CDR3 length: 16 amino acids. Germline V lookup: CDR1 LGHNA, CDR2 YNFKEQ. CDR3 protein: CASSQGNSASTDTQYF. The CDR3 nucleotides are TGTGCCAGCAGCCAGGGAAATAGCGCAAGCACAGATACGCAGTATTTT.

At least ten counts were recorded for this clonotype. The chain is built from TRBV7-2 and TRBJ2-1, with 10 nucleotides matching TRBD2. The germline V gene encodes CDR1 SGHTA and CDR2 FQGNSA. CDR3 length: 16 residues. The V segment lost 4 bases and the J segment 2 bases; nucleotides outside the gene matches: 5. In nucleotides, the CDR3 is TGTGCCAGCAGCTCAGACAGCGGGGGGGCCTACAATGAGCAGTTCTTC. Protein sequence: CASSSDSGGAYNEQFF.

This clonotype was observed at least ten times. The gene calls are TRBV5-1 and TRBJ2-5; 11 nucleotides align to TRBD2. Germline V gives CDR1 SGHRS, CDR2 YFSETQ. This CDR3 has 15 amino acids. The V gene end was trimmed by 4 bases and the J gene end by 2 bases; junction bases not matched to a gene: 4. The CDR3, as DNA: TGCGCCAGCAGCCCCGGGACTAGCGGACAAGAGACCCAGTACTTC. Residues: CASSPGTSGQETQYF.